This T cell receptor beta chain was documented in a study of CD8 T cells in ankylosing spondylitis. Study conclusions and caveats: Matched ankylosing spondylitis synovial fluid reportedly contained a significantly enriched population of disease-linked clones. Earlier literature documents some of the motif variants in reactive arthritis synovial fluid and blood. Characteristic, it appeared, of ankylosing spondylitis blood was a TCR beta motif of eight highly homologous variants. Disease-associated clones were CD8+ and fairly uncommon in peripheral blood.

Of note for this clonotype: Its antigen is unknown.

Preparation of TCR beta libraries was done by quantitative 5'-RACE with molecular barcodes. TCRdb independently ran MiXCR on the 5' RACE reads; one entry per CDR3 protein. Of about 450,000 distinct CDR3 sequences in the sample, roughly a quarter were seen once. CDR1 and CDR2 (germline): SGHRS, YFSETQ. The CDR3 spans 15 residues. Deletions cut 0 bases from V and 1 base from J, with 7 bases between. The gene calls are TRBV5-1 and TRBJ2-2; D is unresolved. Sample: blood, either unsorted or a sorted T cell fraction (not recorded which). This receptor was taken from a male donor with ankylosing spondylitis. The CDR3 loop reads CASSLDPENTGELFF. CDR3 coding DNA: TGCGCCAGCAGCTTGGATCCGGAGAACACCGGGGAGCTGTTTTTT.